A single sample gave rise to the 28 T cell receptor beta chains below, sequenced in a study of T cell changes during pregnancy in multiple sclerosis (dated by TCRdb to about 2019). The library was prepared using the immunoSEQ multiplex PCR assay. TCRdb re-hosts the immuneACCESS table, in-frame sequences only. Its copies lack some clones; in the studies checked, an unresolved V gene accounts for under half of them, and the cause for the rest is not known. The table for this sample lists under 100,000 clones; less than 95% of them were counted only once. The biggest ten clones account for 2.5% of the sample. Here the sequenced sample was peripheral blood, taken in the third trimester of pregnancy. These receptors all stem from a female donor with multiple sclerosis, enrolled in a pregnancy study.

This clone was recorded once. The CDR3 reads CARRRIRANYGYTF. CDR3 coding DNA: TGTGCCAGGAGGCGGATCCGAGCTAACTATGGCTACACCTTC. This chain connects TRBV2 to TRBJ1-2; D uncertain. Trimming stripped 9 bases from V and 0 bases from J, with 14 bases between. The V gene's germline CDR1 is SNHLY and CDR2 FYNNEI. The CDR3 consists of 14 residues.

The chain has TRBV29-1 and TRBJ2-7, with 12 bases matching TRBD2. CDR1 is SQVTM, CDR2 ANQGSEA, per germline. The CDR3 loop spans 14 amino acids. With 4 bases clipped from V and 5 bases from J, the junction kept 6 bases outside the gene matches. CDR3 bases: TGCAGCGTTGGTACTAGCGGGGGGCCCGACGAGCAGTACTTC. It codes for CSVGTSGGPDEQYF.

The V call is TRBV15, the J call TRBJ2-7; possible D gene TRBD1, 5 bases. Trimming took off 0 bases at V and 8 bases at J, with 8 bases between the two ends. The CDR3 contains 12 residues. Germline V gene data show CDR1 as LNHNV and CDR2 as YYDKDF (reference sequence). The DNA of the CDR3 is TGTGCCACCAGCAGAGATCAGGGAAAGCAGTACTTC. Translation gives CATSRDQGKQYF.

This chain joins TRBV4-1 and TRBJ2-7; 8 nucleotides agree with TRBD1. CDR1 is MGHRA and CDR2 is YSYEKL in the germline V gene. Trimming cost V 4 bases and J 7 bases; bases outside gene matches: 18. The CDR3 has 17 amino acids. DNA of the CDR3: TGCGCCAGCAGCCCCTCACCATTAGACAGGGGAACTAAGGAGCAGTACTTC. Protein sequence: CASSPSPLDRGTKEQYF.

This clone has a single count. The V and J genes are TRBV29-1 and TRBJ2-7; 9 positions agree with TRBD2. The junction had 9 bases not matched to a gene; V was cut back by 7 bases and J by 2 bases. Germline loops: CDR1 SQVTM, CDR2 ANQGSEA. This CDR3 spans 14 amino acids. CDR3 residues: CSASGTSSPYEQYF. CDR3 nucleotide sequence: TGCAGCGCCTCCGGGACTAGCTCCCCCTACGAGCAGTACTTC.

CDR3 amino acids: CASSLWPEETQYF. CDR3 nucleotides: TGCGCCAGCAGCTTGTGGCCAGAAGAGACCCAGTACTTC. J is TRBJ2-5 and V is TRBV5-1; unclear D gene. V gave up 1 base and J gave up 3 bases, with 7 bases separating them. Germline CDR1 is SGHRS and CDR2 is YFSETQ. This CDR3 is 13 amino acids long.

This rearrangement joins TRBV5-1 to TRBJ1-2; D gene uncertain. Deletions cut 4 bases from V and 6 bases from J, with 13 bases between. Germline V gives CDR1 SGHRS, CDR2 YFSETQ. There are 13 residues in the CDR3. In DNA form, the CDR3 reads TGCGCCAGCAGCCGAGGTTCGGGAAATGGCTACACCTTC. Amino acids: CASSRGSGNGYTF.

The chain couples TRBV9 to TRBJ2-7, with 8 bases identical to TRBD2. CDR1 and CDR2 from the germline V gene are SGDLS and YYNGEE. The CDR3 has 15 amino acids. V lost 3 bases and J lost 0; bases outside the gene matches: 5. DNA of the CDR3: TGTGCCAGCAGCGCCGGGGGGGGTAGCTCCTACGAGCAGTACTTC. It translates to CASSAGGGSSYEQYF.

The V gene is TRBV2, the J gene TRBJ2-5, with D perhaps TRBD2 (6 bases). V was pared by 6 bases and J by 2 bases, with 13 bases between. The CDR3 has 14 residues. CDR1 SNHLY and CDR2 FYNNEI come from the germline V gene. This CDR3 is CASRAGTAQETQYF. CDR3 DNA: TGTGCCAGCAGGGCCGGGACTGCACAAGAGACCCAGTACTTC.

The rearrangement links TRBV27 to TRBJ1-2; 8 bases align to TRBD1. CDR1 is MNHEY, CDR2 SMNVEV, per germline (reference sequence). The CDR3 is 15 residues long. Trimming took 5 bases from V and 6 from J; bases not matched to a gene: 11. The CDR3 is CASSPASGGAHGYTF. The CDR3 DNA follows: TGTGCCAGCAGTCCGGCGTCAGGGGGCGCGCATGGCTACACCTTC.

The rearrangement uses TRBV7-9 and TRBJ1-1; D is perhaps TRBD1 (5 bases). V was cut by 5 bases and J by 4 bases, with 11 bases left in between. The CDR3 loop spans 13 amino acids. Germline V gene sequence: CDR1 SEHNR, CDR2 FQNEAQ (reference sequence). CDR3 loop: CASSHQGGTEAFF. The CDR3 coding sequence is TGTGCCAGCAGCCACCAGGGTGGCACTGAAGCTTTCTTT.

The V call is TRBV7-2, the J call TRBJ2-3, with 10 nucleotides matching TRBD2. There are 15 residues in the CDR3. Unmatched junction bases numbered 3, after V lost 2 bases and J lost 4 bases. Germline V lookup: CDR1 SGHTA, CDR2 FQGNSA. DNA for the CDR3: TGTGCCAGCAGCTTACTAGCGGGGGCCGCAGATACGCAGTATTTT. This encodes CASSLLAGAADTQYF.

The chain links TRBV15 to TRBJ2-5; a possible D gene is TRBD1 (6 bases). CDR3 length: 15 amino acids. V lost 4 bases and J 3 bases, leaving 15 bases between the germline ends. Germline V lookup: CDR1 LNHNV, CDR2 YYDKDF (reference sequence). CDR3 sequence (DNA): TGTGCCACCAGCAAGCGGCCCGAGGGGGAAGAGACCCAGTACTTC. The encoded protein is CATSKRPEGEETQYF.

This clone was counted once. The V and J genes are TRBV10-3 and TRBJ2-1; possibly TRBD2 for D (5 bases). Germline V CDR1 and CDR2: ENHRY, SYGVKD. CDR3 size: 13 residues. The ends were cut back, 2 bases at V and 6 bases at J, with 8 bases in the middle. The CDR3 is CAISERDPNEQFF. For the CDR3, the DNA is TGTGCCATCAGTGAGCGGGATCCCAATGAGCAGTTCTTC.

This chain uses TRBV7-9 with TRBJ2-1; 7 bases map to TRBD1. This CDR3 is 15 amino acids long. Trimming took 5 bases from V and 10 from J; bases not matched to a gene: 14. Germline values: CDR1 SEHNR, CDR2 FQNEAQ (reference sequence). The CDR3 region has the DNA TGTGCCAGCAGCATCCCCGGGACAGTGAATTTGGAGCAGTTCTTC. Translated, it gives CASSIPGTVNLEQFF.

The chain uses TRBV29-1 and TRBJ2-1; 9 bases are a match to TRBD1. The CDR3 sequence is 12 residues long. Germline V gene lookup returns CDR1 SQVTM and CDR2 ANQGSEA. The V and J ends lost 6 bases and 7 bases, in that order; junction bases with no gene match: 4. The CDR3 is CSVGTGRNEQFF. The CDR3 DNA follows: TGCAGCGTAGGGACAGGGAGGAATGAGCAGTTCTTC.

The chain couples TRBV7-3 to TRBJ1-2, with 9 bases matching TRBD1. CDR1 is SGHTA and CDR2 is FQGTGA in the germline V gene. The CDR3 loop spans 14 amino acids. V shed 4 bases, J shed 8 bases, and the junction held 8 bases outside the gene matches. The CDR3 nucleotides read TGTGCCAGCAGCTCGGGACAGGGTAGTTGGGGCTACACCTTC. Translation gives CASSSGQGSWGYTF. Based on the CDR3 plus reference TRBV7-3 and TRBJ1-2, the full variable domain is GAGVSQTPSNKVTEKGKYVELRCDPISGHTALYWYRQSLGQGPEFLIYFQGTGAADDSGLPNDRFFAVRPEGSVSTLKIQRTERGDSAVYLCASSSGQGSWGYTFGSGTRLTVV.

V and J are TRBV27 and TRBJ1-1; D uncertain. V was shortened by 6 bases and J by 1 base, with 15 bases between the two germline ends. Per germline, CDR1 MNHEY and CDR2 SMNVEV (reference sequence). This CDR3 is built from 15 residues. Here the CDR3 reads CASSMRAGGNTEAFF. The CDR3 DNA is TGTGCCAGCAGCATGAGGGCAGGAGGGAACACTGAAGCTTTCTTT.

This rearrangement joins TRBV9 to TRBJ2-1, with 12 bases fitting TRBD2. The CDR3 sequence is 16 residues long. The germline gives CDR1 SGDLS, CDR2 YYNGEE. With V trimmed by 4 bases and J by 9 bases, 11 bases remained unmatched. The CDR3 nucleotides are TGTGCCAGCAGCCCGACTCTAGCGGGGGGGTTAGTTGAGCAGTTCTTC. Its protein product is CASSPTLAGGLVEQFF. Complete variable domain (other parts from reference TRBV9 and TRBJ2-1): DSGVTQTPKHLITATGQRVTLRCSPRSGDLSVYWYQQSLDQGLQFLIQYYNGEERAKGNILERFSAQQFPDLHSELNLSSLELGDSALYFCASSPTLAGGLVEQFFGPGTRLTVL.

The chain uses TRBV11-2 and TRBJ2-7, with 7 nucleotides matching TRBD1. The CDR3 is 16 residues long. J lost 2 bases, V lost 5 bases, and 12 bases had no gene match. Germline CDR1 and CDR2: SGHAT and FQNNGV. The CDR3 region is CASSPPGTVFTYEQYF. The CDR3 DNA reads as TGTGCCAGCAGCCCCCCGGGGACAGTATTTACCTACGAGCAGTACTTC.

The rearrangement uses TRBV5-5 and TRBJ1-4; D perhaps matches TRBD1 (6 bases). This CDR3 is built from 16 residues. Per the germline V gene, CDR1 is SGHKS and CDR2 is YYEKEE (reference sequence). Trimming cost V 5 bases and J 5 bases, with 19 bases left between them. CDR3 sequence (DNA): TGTGCCAGCAGTTCAGACAGGACCCTCGGCAATGAAAAACTGTTTTTT. This gives the protein CASSSDRTLGNEKLFF.

The rearrangement uses TRBV7-2 and TRBJ1-3, with TRBD1 matching over 8 bases. Germline V CDR1 and CDR2: SGHTA, FQGNSA. The CDR3 contains 15 residues. The junction had 3 bases not matched to a gene; V was cut back by 5 bases and J by 0 bases. CDR3: CASSAGTGSGNTIYF. Here the CDR3 DNA reads TGTGCCAGCAGCGCCGGGACAGGCTCTGGAAACACCATATATTTT.

This rearrangement joins TRBV14 to TRBJ2-5; 8 nucleotides align to TRBD1. V gave up 4 bases and J gave up 5 bases; unmatched junction bases: 15. The germline V gene encodes CDR1 SGHDN and CDR2 FVKESK. CDR3 length: 17 amino acids. CDR3 DNA: TGTGCCAGCAGCCCCCGGGACAGGTCTTCCCGGCCGGAGACCCAGTACTTC. This encodes CASSPRDRSSRPETQYF.

This clone was seen a few times. The rearrangement links TRBV2 to TRBJ1-1, with a tentative D call TRBD1 (5 bases). CDR3 length: 13 amino acids. CDR1 is SNHLY, CDR2 FYNNEI, per germline. The V end was cut by 9 bases, the J end by 1 base, with 12 bases between. CDR3 in amino acids: CASRVQGNTEAFF. The CDR3 DNA is TGTGCCAGTCGGGTTCAGGGGAACACTGAAGCTTTCTTT. Variable domain in full (rest from reference TRBV2 and TRBJ1-1): EPEVTQTPSHQVTQMGQEVILRCVPISNHLYFYWYRQILGQKVEFLVSFYNNEISEKSEIFDDQFSVERPDGSNFTLKIRSTKLEDSAMYFCASRVQGNTEAFFGQGTRLTVV.

The CDR3 spells CASSQRSSGANVLTF. The CDR3 coding sequence is TGTGCCAGCAGCCAACGGAGCTCTGGGGCCAACGTCCTGACTTTC. The gene calls are TRBV14 and TRBJ2-6; D not resolved. V was trimmed by 2 bases and J by 0 bases, leaving 5 bases between them. Germline V gene data show CDR1 as SGHDN and CDR2 as FVKESK. The CDR3 runs to 15 residues.

V usage is TRBV5-8 and J usage is TRBJ2-2, with D unresolved. CDR1 and CDR2 from the germline V gene are SGHTS and YDEGEE. V lost 2 bases and J lost 1, with 3 bases in between. The CDR3 contains 13 residues. This CDR3 reads CASSLQNTGELFF. The CDR3 DNA sequence: TGTGCCAGCAGCTTACAGAACACCGGGGAGCTGTTTTTT.

This chain links TRBV25-1 with TRBJ1-3, with D tentatively TRBD1 (5 bases). The length of the CDR3 is 14 residues. Trimming removed 10 bases from V and 3 bases from J, with 16 bases in between. Germline lookup yields CDR1 MGHDK and CDR2 SYGVNS. CDR3 region: CATQLGGGGNTIYF. CDR3 bases: TGTGCCACGCAACTGGGGGGAGGTGGAAACACCATATATTTT. The full variable domain, in which reference TRBV25-1 and TRBJ1-3 provide the parts outside the CDR3, is EADIYQTPRYLVIGTGKKITLECSQTMGHDKMYWYQQDPGMELHLIHYSYGVNSTEKGDLSSESTVSRIRTEHFPLTLESARPSHTSQYLCATQLGGGGNTIYFGEGSWLTVV.

V usage is TRBV9 and J usage is TRBJ1-1; D unresolved. V was clipped by 5 bases and J by 6 bases, with 14 bases between them. The germline V gene encodes CDR1 SGDLS and CDR2 YYNGEE. This CDR3 region has 13 residues. CDR3 loop: CASRSDGEPEAFF. The CDR3 nucleotides read TGTGCCAGCAGATCCGACGGGGAACCTGAAGCTTTCTTT. Full variable domain (rest looked up from reference TRBV9 and TRBJ1-1): DSGVTQTPKHLITATGQRVTLRCSPRSGDLSVYWYQQSLDQGLQFLIQYYNGEERAKGNILERFSAQQFPDLHSELNLSSLELGDSALYFCASRSDGEPEAFFGQGTRLTVV.